Below, 31 T cell receptor beta chains from the same sample are listed, as sequenced in a study of graft-versus-host responses after intestinal transplantation. No antigen is known for these receptors. TCRdb's copy holds only in-frame clones and misses some; the assay was immunoSEQ multiplex PCR. The sample has about 85,000 clones; approximately 90% are singletons. Sample: unstimulated CD8+ T cells sorted from spleen or lymph node cells, taken before transplant. These receptors were obtained from a human donor who was the organ donor for an intestinal transplant.

The CDR3 DNA sequence: TGCGCCAGCAGCCCCACCCCGGCTAACTATGGCTACACCTTC. This encodes CASSPTPANYGYTF. The chain combines TRBV4-1 with TRBJ1-2; D not certain. The CDR3 runs to 14 residues. CDR1 and CDR2 (germline): MGHRA, YSYEKL. V shed 4 bases and J shed 0 bases, with 9 bases lying between them.

This clone was picked up a small number of times. This chain uses TRBV7-9 with TRBJ1-5; D is possibly TRBD1 (6 bases). Per the germline V gene, CDR1 is SEHNR and CDR2 is FQNEAQ (reference sequence). The V end was cut by 6 bases, the J end by 11 bases, with 20 bases between. The CDR3 loop spans 14 amino acids. CDR3 region: CASSQSGQLEAQHF. Here the CDR3 DNA reads TGTGCCAGCAGTCAAAGCGGACAGCTTGAGGCCCAGCATTTT.

The table lists this clone with a count of one. The chain has TRBV13 and TRBJ2-5; D is uncertain. V was shortened by 4 bases and J by 0 bases, with 9 bases between the two germline ends. CDR1 PRHDT and CDR2 FYEKMQ come from the germline V gene (reference sequence). The CDR3 spans 14 residues. The CDR3 coding sequence is TGTGCCAGCAGCTCACGGCAGTACCAAGAGACCCAGTACTTC. This sequence encodes CASSSRQYQETQYF.

The chain has TRBV9 and TRBJ2-1; D remains unclear. This CDR3 has 16 amino acids. The ends were cut back, 3 bases at V and 0 bases at J, with 13 bases in the middle. The germline V gene has CDR1 SGDLS and CDR2 YYNGEE. The CDR3 protein is CASSGGAASSYNEQFF. DNA for the CDR3: TGTGCCAGCAGCGGAGGTGCGGCGAGCTCCTACAATGAGCAGTTCTTC.

The chain recombines TRBV9 with TRBJ2-2; no definite D call. Germline CDR1 and CDR2: SGDLS and YYNGEE. Trimming pared 0 bases from V and 4 bases from J, leaving 7 bases between. The CDR3 has 14 residues. The CDR3 nucleotides are TGTGCCAGCAGCGTAGGTAGGACCACCGGGGAGCTGTTTTTT. Translation gives CASSVGRTTGELFF.

V gene TRBV5-4 combines with J gene TRBJ1-1; a weak D match, TRBD1 (6 bases). The CDR3 is made up of 15 amino acids. V was clipped by 2 bases and J by 4 bases, with 15 bases between them. CDR1 is SGHNT, CDR2 YYREEE, per germline (reference sequence). CDR3 loop: CASSLRGGEGTEAFF. The DNA of the CDR3 is TGTGCCAGCAGCTTAAGAGGGGGAGAAGGCACTGAAGCTTTCTTT.

The chain is built from TRBV19 and TRBJ2-7; weak D call: TRBD2 (6 bases). The CDR3 totals 14 residues. Trimming took 3 bases from V and 3 from J, leaving 12 bases between them. Per germline, CDR1 LNHDA and CDR2 SQIVND (reference sequence). The CDR3 region is CASSIGWGDYEQYF. CDR3 nucleotides: TGTGCCAGTAGTATTGGGTGGGGGGACTACGAGCAGTACTTC.

The J gene is TRBJ1-1, the V gene TRBV5-6; D is perhaps TRBD1 (6 bases). CDR3 length: 13 amino acids. The V gene's germline CDR1 is SGHDT and CDR2 YYEEEE. V was trimmed by 2 bases and J by 8 bases, leaving 13 bases between them. The CDR3 DNA is TGTGCCAGCAGCTTACCGATCGACAGGGAAGCTTTCTTT. Amino acid sequence: CASSLPIDREAFF.

The rearrangement uses TRBV27 and TRBJ1-2, with 8 bases identical to TRBD1. Germline V gives CDR1 MNHEY, CDR2 SMNVEV (reference sequence). The trim removed 4 bases at V and 10 bases at J, leaving 8 bases unmatched. This CDR3 is built from 13 residues. The CDR3 bases are TGTGCCAGCAGTTCGACAGGGGTGTCAGACTACACCTTC. Translated: CASSSTGVSDYTF.

This chain links TRBV6-4 with TRBJ2-3; 7 positions agree with TRBD2. This CDR3 comprises 15 residues. After removal of 6 bases from V and 0 bases from J, the junction contained 6 bases not matched to a gene. Germline loops: CDR1 MRHNA, CDR2 SNTAGT. CDR3 nucleotide sequence: TGTGCCAGCAGGGAGCGGGGTGCTAGCACAGATACGCAGTATTTT. It is translated as CASRERGASTDTQYF.

CDR3 DNA: TGTGCCAGCAGCGAACTCCCGGGATCACATTATTCTACGCAGTATTTT. Encoded protein: CASSELPGSHYSTQYF. This chain connects TRBV6-1 to TRBJ2-3; TRBD2 is a possible D gene (5 bases). V was cut by 6 bases and J by 8 bases, with 24 bases left in between. The germline CDR1 and CDR2 sequences are MNHNS and SASEGT. The CDR3 is 16 residues long.

The V call is TRBV9, the J call TRBJ2-1; weak D call: TRBD1 (6 bases). The CDR3 has 15 amino acids. CDR1 is SGDLS, CDR2 YYNGEE, per germline. The V end was cut by 3 bases, the J end by 1 base, with 11 bases between. The CDR3 loop is CASSGRQDSYNEQFF. The CDR3 DNA reads TGTGCCAGCAGCGGAAGACAGGATTCCTACAATGAGCAGTTCTTC.

The chain couples TRBV4-2 to TRBJ2-1, with TRBD2 identical over 12 bases. The CDR3 contains 15 residues. The germline CDR1 and CDR2 sequences are LGHNA and YNFKEQ. Unmatched junction bases numbered 4, after V lost 1 base and J lost 9 bases. The CDR3 loop reads CASSQGLAGGREQFF. CDR3 DNA: TGTGCCAGCAGCCAAGGTCTAGCGGGAGGGCGTGAGCAGTTCTTC.

CDR3 residues: CASTHRGTYSYEQYF. For the CDR3, the DNA is TGTGCCAGCACCCACAGGGGGACATATTCCTACGAGCAGTACTTC. The rearrangement uses TRBV6-5 and TRBJ2-7, with TRBD1 matching over 8 bases. CDR1 is MNHEY and CDR2 is SVGAGI in the germline V gene. This CDR3 comprises 15 residues. The V and J ends lost 7 bases and 1 base, in that order; junction bases with no gene match: 9.

V and J are TRBV5-4 and TRBJ2-7; 10 nucleotides agree with TRBD1. The CDR3 loop spans 14 amino acids. CDR1 is SGHNT, CDR2 YYREEE, per germline (reference sequence). The trim removed 4 bases at V and 4 bases at J, leaving 5 bases unmatched. The CDR3 sequence is CASSPGQGVYEQYF. CDR3 sequence (DNA): TGTGCCAGCAGCCCAGGACAGGGGGTTTACGAGCAGTACTTC.

The V call is TRBV9, the J call TRBJ2-5; weak D call: TRBD1 (5 bases). The end of the DNA aligns better with TRBJ2-7, so the J call may be wrong. CDR3 length: 15 amino acids. The germline gives CDR1 SGDLS, CDR2 YYNGEE. The CDR3 DNA is TGTGCCAGCAGCGTAGAGGCAGGGTGGCCCTACGAGCAGTACTTC. It translates to CASSVEAGWPYEQYF.

The V and J genes are TRBV5-1 and TRBJ2-6, with unresolved D. CDR1 and CDR2 (germline): SGHRS, YFSETQ. The CDR3 runs 18 residues. Trimming removed 3 bases from V and 2 bases from J, with 18 bases in between. The CDR3 is CASSWGWWVYPGANVLTF. CDR3 nucleotide sequence: TGCGCCAGCAGCTGGGGTTGGTGGGTCTACCCTGGGGCCAACGTCCTGACTTTC.

To note about this clone: A read error may account for a junction end that differs from germline. The rearrangement links TRBV27 to TRBJ2-5, with D perhaps matching TRBD1 (5 bases). The J call may be incorrect, as the DNA end agrees better with TRBJ2-7. The germline CDR1 and CDR2 sequences are MNHEY and SMNVEV (reference sequence). The CDR3 is made up of 15 amino acids. The CDR3: CASSFRWGLSSEQYF. The CDR3 region has the DNA TGTGCCAGCAGTTTTAGGTGGGGCCTTTCCTCCGAGCAGTACTTC.

V and J are TRBV10-2 and TRBJ2-3, with unresolved D. CDR1 is WSHSY and CDR2 is SAAADI in the germline V gene. The V end lost 7 bases, the J end lost 0 bases, and 11 bases lay between the germline ends. The CDR3 consists of 14 residues. CDR3 sequence (DNA): TGCGCCAGCATTGGGCAGCAAAGCACAGATACGCAGTATTTT. It specifies CASIGQQSTDTQYF.

This clone was detected only a few times. The rearrangement uses TRBV4-2 and TRBJ1-3; 9 nucleotides line up with TRBD1. The germline V gene encodes CDR1 LGHNA and CDR2 YNFKEQ. V lost 4 bases to trimming and J lost 0 bases; unmatched junction nucleotides: 7. The length of the CDR3 is 17 residues. CDR3 in DNA: TGTGCCAGCAGCCTCTTTGGACAGGGGAGCTCTGGAAACACCATATATTTT. As protein: CASSLFGQGSSGNTIYF.

The chain has TRBV5-1 and TRBJ2-5; 8 nucleotides agree with TRBD1. Losses at the gene ends were 4 bases for V and 5 bases for J; bases not matched to a gene: 4. CDR1 is SGHRS and CDR2 is YFSETQ in the germline V gene. This CDR3 contains 13 residues. The DNA of the CDR3 is TGCGCCAGCAGCCTTTGGACAGGGGAGACCCAGTACTTC. Translated, it gives CASSLWTGETQYF.

This clone showed up just once. The chain joins TRBV5-1 to TRBJ2-7; D call uncertain. CDR1 and CDR2 from the germline V gene are SGHRS and YFSETQ. This CDR3 has 14 residues. V was clipped by 0 bases and J by 3 bases, with 10 bases between them. The CDR3 region is CASSLAEKDYEQYF. DNA of the CDR3: TGCGCCAGCAGCTTGGCTGAGAAGGACTACGAGCAGTACTTC.

The chain joins TRBV6-1 to TRBJ2-7; perhaps TRBD2 as D (5 bases). The CDR3 spans 13 residues. The V gene lost 6 bases and the J gene lost 3 bases, with 12 bases spanning the gap. Germline-derived CDR1 and CDR2 are MNHNS and SASEGT. CDR3 amino acids: CASRDSEFYEQYF. In nucleotides, the CDR3 is TGTGCCAGCAGGGACTCCGAGTTCTACGAGCAGTACTTC.

The chain employs TRBV13 and TRBJ2-7; 7 positions match TRBD2. CDR1 PRHDT and CDR2 FYEKMQ come from the germline V gene (reference sequence). This CDR3 contains 13 residues. V shed 5 bases, J shed 0 bases, and the junction held 1 base outside the gene matches. The CDR3 spells CASSAGDSYEQYF. The CDR3 nucleotides are TGTGCCAGCAGCGCGGGGGACTCCTACGAGCAGTACTTC.

The rearrangement joins TRBV7-6 to TRBJ1-1, with D unclear. The CDR3 has 14 amino acids. V was trimmed by 4 bases and J by 2 bases, leaving 11 bases between them. Germline CDR1 and CDR2: SGHVS and FNYEAQ. The CDR3 region is CASSSGHLNTEAFF. The CDR3 coding sequence is TGTGCCAGCAGCTCCGGGCACCTAAACACTGAAGCTTTCTTT.

On this clone itself: A junction end diverges from the germline sequence, so it may reflect a read error. This chain connects TRBV6-1 to TRBJ2-7, with D perhaps matching TRBD1 or TRBD2 (5 bases each). This CDR3 comprises 14 residues. Germline V gene sequence: CDR1 MNHNS, CDR2 SASEGT. The CDR3 region is CANSEFWGSDEQYF. DNA of the CDR3: TGTGCCAACAGTGAATTTTGGGGGAGCGACGAGCAGTACTTC.

J is TRBJ1-1 and V is TRBV19; D gene ambiguous. This CDR3 contains 13 residues. V dropped 5 bases and J dropped 4 bases, with 11 bases sitting between them. Germline V lookup: CDR1 LNHDA, CDR2 SQIVND (reference sequence). This chain's CDR3 is CASSWGSGTEAFF. DNA for the CDR3: TGTGCCAGTAGTTGGGGATCGGGCACTGAAGCTTTCTTT.

CDR3 sequence: CASSVPSSGSPYEQYF. The CDR3 DNA is TGTGCCAGCAGCGTCCCCTCTAGCGGGTCCCCCTACGAGCAGTACTTC. This chain joins TRBV7-9 and TRBJ2-5; 8 nucleotides line up with TRBD2. Gene TRBJ2-7 matches the end of the DNA better, so the J call may be wrong. The V gene's germline CDR1 is SEHNR and CDR2 FQNEAQ (reference sequence). The CDR3 is made up of 16 amino acids.

The CDR3 loop reads CASSVGTGGTEAFF. CDR3 sequence (DNA): TGTGCCAGTAGTGTTGGGACAGGGGGCACTGAAGCTTTCTTT. The chain combines TRBV19 with TRBJ1-1, with 11 bases identical to TRBD1. Trimming at V came to 5 bases and at J to 4 bases, leaving 3 bases not matched to a gene. The CDR3 consists of 14 residues. Germline CDR1 reads LNHDA; CDR2 reads SQIVND (reference sequence).

The chain uses TRBV19 and TRBJ1-5; D is unresolved. Germline CDR1 is LNHDA and CDR2 is SQIVND (reference sequence). Trimming took off 6 bases at V and 9 bases at J, with 21 bases between the two ends. The CDR3 sequence is 15 residues long. The CDR3 spells CASSVDVYPGWPQHF. CDR3 nucleotide sequence: TGTGCCAGTAGCGTGGACGTTTACCCCGGGTGGCCCCAGCATTTT.

J is TRBJ2-7 and V is TRBV12-2. TRBV12-2 corresponds to a pseudogene. The CDR3 totals 15 residues. DNA of the CDR3: TGTGCAAGTCGCTTAGTGCCGACGAAGACCTACGAGCAGTACTTC. Translating gives CASRLVPTKTYEQYF.